Listed below are T cell receptor beta chains from one sample, sequenced in a study of blood T cell repertoires in COVID-19. Some clones are missing from TCRdb's copy, which holds only in-frame ones; the method was immunoSEQ multiplex PCR. The sample holds around 95,000 clones, 80% seen once. The material sequenced was peripheral blood. These receptors all stem from a woman in her sixties or seventies with acute or convalescent COVID-19. Each CDR3 is given with its conserved first and last residue.

cdr3_aa	v_call	j_call
CASSQDSLMTSF	TRBV19	TRBJ2-7
CASSQGPGQGHQPQHF	TRBV18	TRBJ1-5
CASSLMNTEAFF	TRBV9	TRBJ1-1
CASTYGTANNSPLHF	TRBV2	TRBJ1-6
CASSLLGRGTEAFF	TRBV5-8	TRBJ1-1
CSARQSYEQYF	TRBV20-1	TRBJ2-7
CASPLAGAVNTQYF	TRBV30	TRBJ2-3
CASSDSSNAANYGYTF	TRBV7-9	TRBJ1-2
CASQRDPQETQYF	TRBV5-1	TRBJ2-5
CASSGTPNTEAFF	TRBV25-1	TRBJ1-1
CAWRGDSYQSEPQHF	TRBV30	TRBJ1-5
CASSLGAGGNGVIQYF	TRBV4-1	TRBJ2-4
CASSLGQANEQFF	TRBV5-1	TRBJ2-1
CASSEWGGRGFYGYTF	TRBV6-1	TRBJ1-2
CASSFTGTGNIQYF	TRBV7-2	TRBJ2-4
CASSMGGAGTEAFF	TRBV19	TRBJ1-1
CASSPAAGYRTEAFF	TRBV2	TRBJ1-1
CASSVGSRGDTGELFF	TRBV9	TRBJ2-2
CAIRPGQGGYNSPLHF	TRBV10-3	TRBJ1-6
CASSPMGTGEGTQYF	TRBV7-9	TRBJ2-3
CASSLGQATEAFF	TRBV7-3	TRBJ1-1
CASSLQGQDTEAFF	TRBV28	TRBJ1-1
CASSSQGAGNTIYF	TRBV5-1	TRBJ1-3
CASSSRQAGWGETQYF	TRBV6-5	TRBJ2-5
CASSQKTSGGLSGANVLTF	TRBV7-3	TRBJ2-6
CAWSQGGGNQPQHF	TRBV30	TRBJ1-5
CASSQERGTDYGYTF	TRBV4-3	TRBJ1-2
CAISESLTGTGGNYGYTF	TRBV10-3	TRBJ1-2
CASSSRDRENTDTQYF	TRBV7-9	TRBJ2-3